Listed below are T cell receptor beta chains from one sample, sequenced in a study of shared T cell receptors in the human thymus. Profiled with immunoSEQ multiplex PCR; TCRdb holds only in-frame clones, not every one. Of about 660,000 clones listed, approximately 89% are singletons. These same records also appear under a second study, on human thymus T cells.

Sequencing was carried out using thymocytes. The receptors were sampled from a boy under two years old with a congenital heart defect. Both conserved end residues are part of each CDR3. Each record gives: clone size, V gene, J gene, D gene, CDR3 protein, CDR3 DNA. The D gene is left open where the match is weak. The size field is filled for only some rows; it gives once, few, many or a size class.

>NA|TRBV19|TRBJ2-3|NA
CASSPPTTDTQYF
TGTGCCAGTAGTCCCCCCACTACAGATACGCAGTATTTT
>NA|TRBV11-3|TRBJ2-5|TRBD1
CASSLGDRAQETQYF
TGTGCCAGCAGCTTAGGAGACAGGGCCCAAGAGACCCAGTACTTC
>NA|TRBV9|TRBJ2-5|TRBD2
CASSVTSSDQETQYF
TGTGCCAGCAGCGTGACTAGCTCTGATCAAGAGACCCAGTACTTC
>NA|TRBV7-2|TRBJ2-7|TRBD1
CASSRTGEYEQYF
TGTGCCAGCAGCCGGACAGGGGAATACGAGCAGTACTTC
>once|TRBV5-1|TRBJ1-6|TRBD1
CASSLEDRVNSPLHF
TGCGCCAGCAGCTTGGAAGACAGGGTCAATTCCCCCCTCCACTTT
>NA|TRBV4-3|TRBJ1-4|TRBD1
CASSRDRGSFNEKLFF
TGCGCCAGCTCCCGGGACAGGGGTTCTTTTAATGAAAAACTGTTTTTT
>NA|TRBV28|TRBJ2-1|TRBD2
CASSLFPRENYNEQFF
TGTGCCAGCAGTTTATTTCCGCGGGAGAATTACAATGAGCAGTTCTTC
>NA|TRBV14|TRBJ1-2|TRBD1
CASSLRQGQGGYTF
TGTGCCAGCAGCCTCAGACAGGGGCAAGGTGGCTACACCTTC
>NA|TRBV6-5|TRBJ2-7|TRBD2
CASSPGLDRHEQYF
TGTGCCAGCAGTCCTGGACTAGATCGCCACGAGCAGTACTTC
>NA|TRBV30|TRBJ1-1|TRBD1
CAWSLGGCANTEAFF
TGTGCCTGGAGCCTAGGGGGCTGCGCGAACACTGAAGCTTTCTTT
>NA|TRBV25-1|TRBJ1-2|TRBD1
CASSGNPDRAGNYGYTF
TGTGCCAGCAGTGGAAACCCGGACAGGGCGGGTAACTATGGCTACACCTTC
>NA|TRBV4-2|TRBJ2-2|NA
CASSQDRHQTRQGLRTGELFF
TGTGCCAGCAGCCAAGATCGGCACCAAACCCGACAGGGACTGCGGACCGGGGAGCTGTTTTTT
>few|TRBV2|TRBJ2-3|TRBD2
CASSGGTSGTDTQYF
TGTGCCAGCAGTGGGGGGACTAGCGGCACAGATACGCAGTATTTT
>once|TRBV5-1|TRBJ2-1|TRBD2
CASSSKPLAGAGNEQFF
TGCGCCAGCAGCTCCAAACCGCTAGCGGGAGCAGGCAATGAGCAGTTCTTC
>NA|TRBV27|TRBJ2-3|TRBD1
CASTSRGQVESVDTQYF
TGTGCCAGCACCAGCAGAGGACAGGTGGAGTCAGTTGATACGCAGTATTTT
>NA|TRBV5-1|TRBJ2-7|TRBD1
CASSLASGQGAGHYEQYF
TGCGCCAGCAGCTTGGCTTCGGGACAGGGGGCTGGTCACTACGAGCAGTACTTC
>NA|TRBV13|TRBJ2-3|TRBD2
CASSSGLARTDTQYF
TGTGCCAGCAGTTCCGGACTAGCTCGTACAGATACGCAGTATTTT
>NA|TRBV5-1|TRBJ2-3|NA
CASSLRLGPDTQYF
TGCGCCAGCAGCTTGAGACTAGGTCCAGATACGCAGTATTTT
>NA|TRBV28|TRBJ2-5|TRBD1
CASSLGQAYQETQYF
TGTGCCAGCAGTCTCGGACAGGCCTACCAAGAGACCCAGTACTTC
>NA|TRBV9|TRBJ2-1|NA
CASSVGSLDSSYNEQFF
TGTGCCAGCAGCGTGGGTAGCCTGGATAGCTCCTACAATGAGCAGTTCTTC
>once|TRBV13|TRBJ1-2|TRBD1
CASSHGTGGNGYTF
TGTGCCAGCAGCCACGGGACAGGGGGAAATGGCTACACCTTC
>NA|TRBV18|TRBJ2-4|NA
CASSPARKNIQYF
TGTGCCAGCTCACCAGCTAGGAAAAACATTCAGTACTTC
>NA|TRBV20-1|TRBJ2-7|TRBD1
CRTGSSYEQYF
TGTAGGACAGGGAGCTCCTACGAGCAGTACTTC
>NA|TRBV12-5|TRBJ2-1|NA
CASGLRQALYNEQFF
TGTGCTAGTGGTTTGAGGCAGGCACTTTACAATGAGCAGTTCTTC
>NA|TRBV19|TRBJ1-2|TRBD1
CASSPHDRGSDGYTF
TGTGCCAGTAGTCCCCACGACAGGGGTTCGGATGGCTACACCTTC